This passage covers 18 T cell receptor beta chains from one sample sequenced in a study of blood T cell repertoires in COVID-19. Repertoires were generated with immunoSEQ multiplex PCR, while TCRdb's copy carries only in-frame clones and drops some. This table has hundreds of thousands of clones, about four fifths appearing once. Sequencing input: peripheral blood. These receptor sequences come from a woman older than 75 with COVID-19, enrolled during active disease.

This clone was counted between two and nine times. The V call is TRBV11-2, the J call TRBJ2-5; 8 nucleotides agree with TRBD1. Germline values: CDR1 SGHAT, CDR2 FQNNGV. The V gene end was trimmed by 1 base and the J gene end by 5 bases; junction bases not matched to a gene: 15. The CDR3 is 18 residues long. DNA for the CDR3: TGTGCCAGCAGCTTAGGGGAATCCGGGACAGGATTGCAGGAGACCCAGTACTTC. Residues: CASSLGESGTGLQETQYF.

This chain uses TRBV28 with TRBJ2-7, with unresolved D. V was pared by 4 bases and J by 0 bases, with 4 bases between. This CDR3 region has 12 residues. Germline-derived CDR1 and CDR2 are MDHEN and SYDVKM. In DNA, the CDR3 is TGTGCCAGCAGTTACAACTCCTACGAGCAGTACTTC. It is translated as CASSYNSYEQYF.

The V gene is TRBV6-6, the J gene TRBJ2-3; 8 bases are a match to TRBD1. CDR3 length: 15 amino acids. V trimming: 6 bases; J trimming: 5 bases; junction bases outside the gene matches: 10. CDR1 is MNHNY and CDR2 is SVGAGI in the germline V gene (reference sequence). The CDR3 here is CASSSPQGGRDTQYF. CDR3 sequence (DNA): TGTGCCAGCAGCTCCCCACAGGGGGGACGAGATACGCAGTATTTT.

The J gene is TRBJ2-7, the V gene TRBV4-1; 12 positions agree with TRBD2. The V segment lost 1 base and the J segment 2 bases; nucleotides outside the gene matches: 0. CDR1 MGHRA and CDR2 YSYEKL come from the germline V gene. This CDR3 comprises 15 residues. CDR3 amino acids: CASSQGTSGAYEQYF. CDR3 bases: TGCGCCAGCAGCCAAGGGACTAGCGGGGCCTACGAGCAGTACTTC.

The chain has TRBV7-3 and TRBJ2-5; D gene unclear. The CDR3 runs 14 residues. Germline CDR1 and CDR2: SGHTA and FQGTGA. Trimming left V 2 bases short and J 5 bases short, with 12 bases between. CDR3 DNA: TGTGCCAGCAGCTTATCGTCGAGTCGGGAGACCCAGTACTTC. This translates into CASSLSSSRETQYF.

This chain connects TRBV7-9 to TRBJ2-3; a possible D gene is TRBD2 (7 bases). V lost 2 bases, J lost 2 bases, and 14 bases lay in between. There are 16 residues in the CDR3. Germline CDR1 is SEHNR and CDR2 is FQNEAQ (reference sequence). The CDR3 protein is CASSLWRGGDTDTQYF. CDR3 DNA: TGTGCCAGCAGCTTATGGAGGGGGGGAGACACAGATACGCAGTATTTT. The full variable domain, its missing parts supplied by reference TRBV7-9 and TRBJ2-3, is DTGVSQNPRHKITKRGQNVTFRCDPISEHNRLYWYRQTLGQGPEFLTYFQNEAQLEKSRLLSDRFSAERPKGSFSTLEIQRTEQGDSAMYLCASSLWRGGDTDTQYFGPGTRLTVL.

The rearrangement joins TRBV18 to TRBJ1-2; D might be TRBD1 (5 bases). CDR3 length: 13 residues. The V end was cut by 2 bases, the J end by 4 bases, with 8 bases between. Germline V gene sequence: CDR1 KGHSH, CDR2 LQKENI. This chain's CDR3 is CASSPTGLYGYTF. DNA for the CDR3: TGTGCCAGCTCACCAACAGGCCTCTATGGCTACACCTTC.

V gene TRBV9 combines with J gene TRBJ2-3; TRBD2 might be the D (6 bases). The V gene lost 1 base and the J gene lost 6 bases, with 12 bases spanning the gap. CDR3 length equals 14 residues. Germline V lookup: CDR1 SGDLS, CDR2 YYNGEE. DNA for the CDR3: TGTGCCAGCAGCGTAAGGACTATCGACGATACGCAGTATTTT. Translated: CASSVRTIDDTQYF.

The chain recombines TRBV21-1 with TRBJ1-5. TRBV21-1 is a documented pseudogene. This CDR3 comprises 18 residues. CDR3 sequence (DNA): TGTGCCAGCAGCTCCCCGGAGAAGGGAGAGAGGAGCAATCAGCCCCAGCATTTT. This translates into CASSSPEKGERSNQPQHF.

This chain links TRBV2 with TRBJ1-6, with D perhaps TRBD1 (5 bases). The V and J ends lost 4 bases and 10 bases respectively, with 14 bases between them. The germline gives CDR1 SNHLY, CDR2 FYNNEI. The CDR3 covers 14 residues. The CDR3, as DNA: TGTGCCAGCAGTGCTGGGCAGGGCAGGTCACCCCTCCACTTT. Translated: CASSAGQGRSPLHF.

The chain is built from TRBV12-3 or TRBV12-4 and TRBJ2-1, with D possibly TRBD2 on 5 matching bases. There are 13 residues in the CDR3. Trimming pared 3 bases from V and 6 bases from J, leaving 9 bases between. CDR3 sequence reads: CASSLRGFNEQFF. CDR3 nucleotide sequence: TGTGCCAGCAGTTTGAGAGGGTTCAATGAGCAGTTCTTC.

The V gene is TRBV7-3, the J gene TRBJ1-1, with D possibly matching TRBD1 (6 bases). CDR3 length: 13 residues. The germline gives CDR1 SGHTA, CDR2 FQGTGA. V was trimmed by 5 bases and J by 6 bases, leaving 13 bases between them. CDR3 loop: CASSPTGLAEAFF. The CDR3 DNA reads TGTGCCAGCAGCCCCACAGGGTTAGCTGAAGCTTTCTTT.

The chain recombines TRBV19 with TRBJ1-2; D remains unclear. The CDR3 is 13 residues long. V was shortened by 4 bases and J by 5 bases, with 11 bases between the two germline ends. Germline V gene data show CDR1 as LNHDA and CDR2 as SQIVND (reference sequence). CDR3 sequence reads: CASSNSLRYGYTF. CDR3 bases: TGTGCCAGTAGTAACAGTCTCAGATATGGCTACACCTTC.

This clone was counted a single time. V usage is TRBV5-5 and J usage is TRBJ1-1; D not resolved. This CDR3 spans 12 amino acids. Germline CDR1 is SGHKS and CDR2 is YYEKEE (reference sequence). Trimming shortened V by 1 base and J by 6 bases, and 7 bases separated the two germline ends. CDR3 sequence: CASSLQLAEAFF. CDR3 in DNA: TGTGCCAGCAGCTTGCAGTTGGCTGAAGCTTTCTTT.

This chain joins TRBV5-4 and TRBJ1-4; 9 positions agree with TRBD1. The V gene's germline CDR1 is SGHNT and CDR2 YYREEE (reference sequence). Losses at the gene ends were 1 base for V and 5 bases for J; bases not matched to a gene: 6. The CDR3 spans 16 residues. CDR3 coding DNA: TGTGCCAGCAGCTTGCGGGGGACAGGGCGAAATGAAAAACTGTTTTTT. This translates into CASSLRGTGRNEKLFF.

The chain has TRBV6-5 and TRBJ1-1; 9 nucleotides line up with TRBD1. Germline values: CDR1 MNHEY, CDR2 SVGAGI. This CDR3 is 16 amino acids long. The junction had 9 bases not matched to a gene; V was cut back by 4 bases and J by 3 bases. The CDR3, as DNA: TGTGCCAGCAGTTTCGGGACAGGGAGGGGGTACACTGAAGCTTTCTTT. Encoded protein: CASSFGTGRGYTEAFF.

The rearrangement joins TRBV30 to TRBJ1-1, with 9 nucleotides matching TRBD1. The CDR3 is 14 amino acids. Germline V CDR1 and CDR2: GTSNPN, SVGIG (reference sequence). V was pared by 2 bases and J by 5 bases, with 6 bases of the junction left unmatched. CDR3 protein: CAWSSGTGRTEAFF. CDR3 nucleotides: TGTGCCTGGAGTTCCGGGACAGGGAGGACTGAAGCTTTCTTT. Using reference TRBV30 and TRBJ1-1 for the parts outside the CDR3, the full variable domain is SQTIHQWPATLVQPVGSPLSLECTVEGTSNPNLYWYRQAAGRGLQLLFYSVGIGQISSEVPQNLSASRPQDRQFILSSKKLLLSDSGFYLCAWSSGTGRTEAFFGQGTRLTVV.

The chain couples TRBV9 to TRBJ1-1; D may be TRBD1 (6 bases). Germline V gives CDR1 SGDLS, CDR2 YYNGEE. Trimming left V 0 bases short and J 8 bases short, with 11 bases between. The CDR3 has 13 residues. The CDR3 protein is CASSVAGDNEAFF. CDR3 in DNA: TGTGCCAGCAGCGTAGCAGGGGATAACGAAGCTTTCTTT.